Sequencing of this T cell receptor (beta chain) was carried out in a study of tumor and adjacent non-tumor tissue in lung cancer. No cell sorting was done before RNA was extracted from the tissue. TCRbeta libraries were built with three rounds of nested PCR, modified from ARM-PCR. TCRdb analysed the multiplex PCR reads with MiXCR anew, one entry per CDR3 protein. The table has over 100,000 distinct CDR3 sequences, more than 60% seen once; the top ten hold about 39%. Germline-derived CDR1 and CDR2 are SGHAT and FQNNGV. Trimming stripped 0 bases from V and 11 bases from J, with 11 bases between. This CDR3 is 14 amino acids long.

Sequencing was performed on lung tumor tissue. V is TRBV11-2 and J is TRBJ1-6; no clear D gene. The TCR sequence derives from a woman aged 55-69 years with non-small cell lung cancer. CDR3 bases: TGTGCCAGCAGCTTAGAAGCGAGCAACCCACCCCTCCACTTT. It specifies CASSLEASNPPLHF.